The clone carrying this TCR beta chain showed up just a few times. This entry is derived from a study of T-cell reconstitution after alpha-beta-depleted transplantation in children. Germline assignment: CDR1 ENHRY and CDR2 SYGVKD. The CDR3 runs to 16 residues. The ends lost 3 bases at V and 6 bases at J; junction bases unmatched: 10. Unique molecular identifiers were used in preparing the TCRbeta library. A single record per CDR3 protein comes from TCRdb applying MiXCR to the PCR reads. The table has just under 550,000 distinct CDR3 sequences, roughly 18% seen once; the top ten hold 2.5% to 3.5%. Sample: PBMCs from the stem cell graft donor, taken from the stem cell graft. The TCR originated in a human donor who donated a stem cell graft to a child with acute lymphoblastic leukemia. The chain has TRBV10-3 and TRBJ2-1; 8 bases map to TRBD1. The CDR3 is CAISDPLLDRGNEQFF. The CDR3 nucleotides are TGTGCCATCAGTGACCCCCTTTTAGACAGGGGCAATGAGCAGTTCTTC.